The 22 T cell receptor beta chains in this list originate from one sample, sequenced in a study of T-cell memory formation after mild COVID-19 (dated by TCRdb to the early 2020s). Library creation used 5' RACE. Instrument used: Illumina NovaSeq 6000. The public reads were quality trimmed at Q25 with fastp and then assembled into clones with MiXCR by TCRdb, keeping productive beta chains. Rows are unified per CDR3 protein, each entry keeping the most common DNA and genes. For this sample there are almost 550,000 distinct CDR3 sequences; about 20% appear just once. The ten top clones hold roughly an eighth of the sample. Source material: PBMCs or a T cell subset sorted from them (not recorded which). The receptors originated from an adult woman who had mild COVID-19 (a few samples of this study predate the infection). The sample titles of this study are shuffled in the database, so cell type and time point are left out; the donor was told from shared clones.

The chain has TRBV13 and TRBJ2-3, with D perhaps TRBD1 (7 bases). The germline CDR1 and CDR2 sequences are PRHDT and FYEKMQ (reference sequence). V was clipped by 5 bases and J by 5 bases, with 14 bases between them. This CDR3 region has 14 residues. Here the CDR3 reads CASSNSGGGDTQYF. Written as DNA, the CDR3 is TGTGCCAGCAGCAACTCAGGGGGAGGAGATACGCAGTATTTT.

CDR3 sequence: CASSFRTGLNQPQHF. The CDR3 region has the DNA TGTGCCAGCAGTTTCCGGACAGGGCTGAATCAGCCCCAGCATTTT. The J gene is TRBJ1-5, the V gene TRBV12-3 or TRBV12-4, with TRBD1 identical over 8 bases. The CDR3 is 15 amino acids. The J segment lost 4 bases and the V segment lost 3 bases, leaving 5 bases of the junction unmatched.

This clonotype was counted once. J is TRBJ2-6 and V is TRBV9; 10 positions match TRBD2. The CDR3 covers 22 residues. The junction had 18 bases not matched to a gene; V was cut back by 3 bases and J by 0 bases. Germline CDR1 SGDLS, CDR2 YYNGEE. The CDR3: CASSAPSGWETSGYSGANVLTF. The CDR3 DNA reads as TGTGCCAGCAGCGCCCCGAGCGGTTGGGAGACTAGCGGGTACTCTGGGGCCAACGTCCTGACTTTC.

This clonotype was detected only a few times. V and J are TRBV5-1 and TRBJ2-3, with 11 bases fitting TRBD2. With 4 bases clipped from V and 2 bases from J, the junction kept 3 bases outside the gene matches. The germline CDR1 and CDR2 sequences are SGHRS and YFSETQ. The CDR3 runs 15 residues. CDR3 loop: CASSRSGRDTDTQYF. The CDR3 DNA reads TGCGCCAGCAGCCGTAGCGGGAGGGACACAGATACGCAGTATTTT. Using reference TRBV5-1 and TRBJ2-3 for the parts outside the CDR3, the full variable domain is KAGVTQTPRYLIKTRGQQVTLSCSPISGHRSVSWYQQTPGQGLQFLFEYFSETQRNKGNFPGRFSGRQFSNSRSEMNVSTLELGDSALYLCASSRSGRDTDTQYFGPGTRLTVL.

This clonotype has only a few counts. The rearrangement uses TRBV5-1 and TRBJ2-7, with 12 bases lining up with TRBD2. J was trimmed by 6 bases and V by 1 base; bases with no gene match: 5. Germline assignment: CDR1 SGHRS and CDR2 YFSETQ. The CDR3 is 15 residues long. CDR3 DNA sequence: TGCGCCAGCAGCTTGTCCACTAGCGGGGGGACCGAGCAGTACTTC. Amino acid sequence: CASSLSTSGGTEQYF.

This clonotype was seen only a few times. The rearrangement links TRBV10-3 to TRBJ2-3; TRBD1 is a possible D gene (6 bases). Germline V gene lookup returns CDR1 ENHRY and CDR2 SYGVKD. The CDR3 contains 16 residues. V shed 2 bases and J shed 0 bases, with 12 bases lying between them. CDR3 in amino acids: CAISEPGQLSTDTQYF. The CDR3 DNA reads TGTGCCATCAGTGAGCCCGGACAGCTAAGCACAGATACGCAGTATTTT.

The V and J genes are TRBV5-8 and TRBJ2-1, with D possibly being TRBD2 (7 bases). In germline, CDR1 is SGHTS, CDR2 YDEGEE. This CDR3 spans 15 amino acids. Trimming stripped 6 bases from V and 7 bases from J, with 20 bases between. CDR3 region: CASNFGGGRWNEQFF. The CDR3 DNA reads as TGTGCCAGCAACTTTGGGGGGGGCCGTTGGAATGAGCAGTTCTTC.

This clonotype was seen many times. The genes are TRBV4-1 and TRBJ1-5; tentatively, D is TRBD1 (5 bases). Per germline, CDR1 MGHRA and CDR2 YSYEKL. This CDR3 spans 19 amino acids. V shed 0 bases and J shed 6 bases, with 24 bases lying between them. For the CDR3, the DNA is TGCGCCAGCAGCCAAGAGGCTTTCGTGGGGCAGGGTGGAAGTCAGCCCCAGCATTTT. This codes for CASSQEAFVGQGGSQPQHF.

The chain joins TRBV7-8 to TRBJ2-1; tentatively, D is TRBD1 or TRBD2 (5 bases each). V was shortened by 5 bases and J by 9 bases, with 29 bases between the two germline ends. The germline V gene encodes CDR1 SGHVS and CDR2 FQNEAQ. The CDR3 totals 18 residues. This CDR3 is CASSPRDLGFGDVTEQFF. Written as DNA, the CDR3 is TGTGCCAGCAGCCCGAGGGACCTGGGATTCGGGGATGTAACTGAGCAGTTCTTC.

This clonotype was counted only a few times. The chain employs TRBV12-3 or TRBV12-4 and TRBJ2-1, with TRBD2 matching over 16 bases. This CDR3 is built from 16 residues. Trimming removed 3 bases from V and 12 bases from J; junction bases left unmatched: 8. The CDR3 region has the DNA TGTGCCAGCAGTTTGGGGACTAGCGGGAGGGTCTCCTGGCAGTTCTTC. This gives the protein CASSLGTSGRVSWQFF.

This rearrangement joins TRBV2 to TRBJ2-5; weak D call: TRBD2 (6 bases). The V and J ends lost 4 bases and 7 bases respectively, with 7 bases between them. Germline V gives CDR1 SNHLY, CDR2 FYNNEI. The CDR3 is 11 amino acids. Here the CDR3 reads CASSVGGTQYF. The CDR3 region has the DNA TGTGCCAGCAGTGTCGGGGGGACCCAGTACTTC.

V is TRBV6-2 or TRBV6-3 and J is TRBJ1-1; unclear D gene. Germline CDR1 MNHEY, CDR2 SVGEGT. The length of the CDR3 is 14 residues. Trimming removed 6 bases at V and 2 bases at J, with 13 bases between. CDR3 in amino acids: CASRLDGLNTEAFF. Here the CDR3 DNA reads TGTGCCAGCAGACTGGACGGGCTAAACACTGAAGCTTTCTTT.

The CDR3 DNA sequence: TGTGCCAGCAGCTTTCCCGGACTGGTGAACAATGAGCAGTTCTTC. Translated, it gives CASSFPGLVNNEQFF. The chain carries TRBV7-3 and TRBJ2-1, with a weak D call TRBD2 (5 bases). V gave up 3 bases and J gave up 5 bases, with 14 bases separating them. Germline V gene sequence: CDR1 SGHTA, CDR2 FQGTGA. The CDR3 spans 15 residues.

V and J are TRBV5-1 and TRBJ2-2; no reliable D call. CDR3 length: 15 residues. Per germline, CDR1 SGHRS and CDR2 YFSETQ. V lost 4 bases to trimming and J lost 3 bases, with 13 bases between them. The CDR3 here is CASSPRADDTGELFF. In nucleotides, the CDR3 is TGCGCCAGCAGCCCTAGGGCAGATGACACCGGGGAGCTGTTTTTT.

The CDR3 is CSARGTGAGQPQHF. For the CDR3, the DNA is TGCAGTGCCCGAGGGACGGGGGCAGGTCAGCCCCAGCATTTT. J is TRBJ1-5 and V is TRBV20-1, with D possibly being TRBD1 (6 bases). CDR1 is DFQATT, CDR2 SNEGSKA, per germline (reference sequence). This CDR3 spans 14 amino acids. V shed 6 bases and J shed 6 bases, with 18 bases lying between them.

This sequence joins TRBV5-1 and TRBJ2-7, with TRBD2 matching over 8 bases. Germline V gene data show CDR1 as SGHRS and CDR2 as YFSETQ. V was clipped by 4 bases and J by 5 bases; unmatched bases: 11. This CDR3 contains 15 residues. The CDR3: CASSGLGGGLNEQYF. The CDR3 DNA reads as TGCGCCAGCAGCGGGCTCGGGGGGGGCCTTAACGAGCAGTACTTC.

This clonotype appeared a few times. CDR3 DNA: TGTGCCAGCAGCTTAGGGCGAACAGCGAACACTGAAGCTTTCTTT. Amino acids: CASSLGRTANTEAFF. The genes are TRBV7-8 and TRBJ1-1; D gene ambiguous. V was trimmed by 1 base and J by 1 base, leaving 10 bases between them. Germline-derived CDR1 and CDR2 are SGHVS and FQNEAQ. This CDR3 has 15 residues.

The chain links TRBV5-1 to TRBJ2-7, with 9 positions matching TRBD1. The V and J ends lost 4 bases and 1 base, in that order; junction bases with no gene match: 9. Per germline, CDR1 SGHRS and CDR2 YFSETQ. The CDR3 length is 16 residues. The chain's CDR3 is CASSPGQGHPSYEQYF. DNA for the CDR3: TGCGCCAGCAGCCCGGGACAGGGCCATCCGTCCTACGAGCAGTACTTC.

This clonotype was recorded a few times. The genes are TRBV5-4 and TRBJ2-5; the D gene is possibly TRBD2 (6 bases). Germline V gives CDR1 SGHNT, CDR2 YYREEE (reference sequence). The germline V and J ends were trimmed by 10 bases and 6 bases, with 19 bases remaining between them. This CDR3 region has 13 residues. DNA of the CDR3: TGTGCCCAGCAGTCGGACTACGCCAAGACCCAGTACTTC. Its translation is CAQQSDYAKTQYF. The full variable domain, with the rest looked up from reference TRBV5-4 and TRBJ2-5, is ETGVTQSPTHLIKTRGQQVTLRCSSQSGHNTVSWYQQALGQGPQFIFQYYREEENGRGNFPPRFSGLQFPNYSSELNVNALELDDSALYLCAQQSDYAKTQYFGPGTRLLVL.

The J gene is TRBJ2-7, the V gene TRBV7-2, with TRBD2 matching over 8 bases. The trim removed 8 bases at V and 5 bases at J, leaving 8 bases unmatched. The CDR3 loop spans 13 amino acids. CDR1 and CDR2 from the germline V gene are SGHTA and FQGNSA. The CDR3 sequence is CASSPRGGNEQYF. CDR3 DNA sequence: TGTGCCAGCTCCCCCCGGGGGGGCAACGAGCAGTACTTC.

CDR3 coding DNA: TGTGCCAGCAGTTTAGTTCTGGGGGCTTCATCTAATGAAAAACTGTTTTTT. Protein sequence: CASSLVLGASSNEKLFF. The chain uses TRBV12-3 or TRBV12-4 and TRBJ1-4; TRBD1 might be the D (6 bases). V lost 1 base and J 3 bases, leaving 15 bases between the germline ends. This CDR3 comprises 17 residues.

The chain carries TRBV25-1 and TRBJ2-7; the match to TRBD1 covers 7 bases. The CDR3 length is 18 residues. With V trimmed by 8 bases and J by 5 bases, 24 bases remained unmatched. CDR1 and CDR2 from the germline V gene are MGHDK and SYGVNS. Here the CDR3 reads CASGPTKTGVALIHEQYF. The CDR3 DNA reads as TGTGCCAGCGGTCCTACTAAAACAGGGGTAGCTCTTATCCACGAGCAGTACTTC.